This note documents a single T cell receptor beta chain sequence. Germline V gene sequence: CDR1 LNHDA, CDR2 SQIVND (reference sequence). This CDR3 region has 16 residues. The J segment lost 5 bases and the V segment lost 4 bases, leaving 10 bases of the junction unmatched. These data come from a study of blood T cell repertoires in COVID-19. Clones were read by immunoSEQ multiplex PCR, and TCRdb kept only the in-frame ones, dropping some. The sample lists around 140,000 clones; more than 70% were seen once. The sequence came from a human donor in a cohort sampled during active COVID-19. Material: peripheral blood. The V call is TRBV19, the J call TRBJ2-3; 9 positions agree with TRBD2. CDR3 nucleotide sequence: TGTGCCAGTAGTACCCTAGCGGGGCCTATCAAAGATACGCAGTATTTT. It specifies CASSTLAGPIKDTQYF.